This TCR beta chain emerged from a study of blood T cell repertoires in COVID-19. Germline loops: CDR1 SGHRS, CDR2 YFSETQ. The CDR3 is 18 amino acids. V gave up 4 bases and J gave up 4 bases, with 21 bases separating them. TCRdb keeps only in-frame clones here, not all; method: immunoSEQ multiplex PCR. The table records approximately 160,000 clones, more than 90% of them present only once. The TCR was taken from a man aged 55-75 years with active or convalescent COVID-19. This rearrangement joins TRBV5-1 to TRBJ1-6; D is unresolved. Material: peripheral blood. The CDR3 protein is CASSPVARGWSYNSPLHF. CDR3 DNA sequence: TGCGCCAGCAGCCCGGTAGCACGTGGCTGGAGTTATAATTCACCCCTCCACTTT.